The clone carrying this T cell receptor beta chain has ten or more counts. The antigen remains unidentified. This sample's TCRbeta library carried unique molecular identifier barcodes. One entry per CDR3 protein, called by TCRdb with MiXCR from the PCR reads. The sample has 130,000 to 150,000 distinct CDR3 sequences; 8% to 10% are singletons. The sample is drawn from a study of T-cell reconstitution after alpha-beta-depleted transplantation in children. Study-wide results and caveats: In patients about two months after transplant, alpha-beta T cells reportedly arose from several hundred expanded graft clones.

The CDR3 contains 14 residues. Germline CDR1 and CDR2: SQVTM and ANQGSEA. V shed 8 bases, J shed 2 bases, and the junction held 9 bases outside the gene matches. The genes are TRBV29-1 and TRBJ2-7; 10 nucleotides match TRBD1. This sequence was found in a female patient aged 2-10 years who had a stem cell transplant for congenital amegakaryocytic thrombocytopenia, so the T cells may come from the graft donor. Here the sequenced sample was PBMCs, mostly from graft donor cells, taken 180 days after TCRalphabeta/CD19-depleted stem cell transplant. The CDR3: CSFRTGGSTYEQYF. CDR3 nucleotide sequence: TGCAGCTTCAGGACAGGGGGGTCTACCTACGAGCAGTACTTC.